This TCR beta chain is drawn from a study of blood T cell repertoires in COVID-19. Trimming left V 3 bases short and J 6 bases short, with 17 bases between. The CDR3 totals 15 residues. The germline V gene has CDR1 MNHEY and CDR2 SMNVEV (reference sequence). The assay was immunoSEQ multiplex PCR, and TCRdb's table has in-frame clones only and misses some. The sample has under 350,000 clones; 75% to 90% are singletons. The V gene is TRBV27, the J gene TRBJ1-2, with D possibly TRBD1 on 5 matching bases. The TCR comes from a man aged 40-50 years with acute or convalescent COVID-19. Source material: peripheral blood. This chain's CDR3 is CASSLMSGEEDGYTF. For the CDR3, the DNA is TGTGCCAGCAGTTTGATGTCGGGGGAGGAGGATGGCTACACCTTC.